A single sample gave rise to the 25 T cell receptor beta chains below, sequenced in a study of T cells after yellow fever vaccination. TCRdb analysed the 5' RACE reads with MiXCR anew, one entry per CDR3 protein. Of roughly 340,000 distinct CDR3 sequences in the sample, approximately 3.9% were seen once. This material consisted of PBMCs, taken 5 days after the yellow fever booster vaccination. These receptors were taken from a man between 18 and 29 years old who received the YFV17D yellow fever vaccine.

A few counts support this clonotype. This chain joins TRBV20-1 and TRBJ1-4, with D uncertain. This CDR3 is built from 15 residues. The V gene lost 5 bases and the J gene lost 3 bases, with 16 bases spanning the gap. Per germline, CDR1 DFQATT and CDR2 SNEGSKA (reference sequence). The CDR3 bases are TGCAGTGCTCCGAGTCCGGGGTTACCTAATGAAAAACTGTTTTTT. This sequence encodes CSAPSPGLPNEKLFF.

This clonotype was counted a few times. The rearrangement joins TRBV29-1 to TRBJ1-1; D gene unclear. The germline V and J ends were trimmed by 1 base and 3 bases, with 6 bases remaining between them. The CDR3 loop spans 12 amino acids. The V gene's germline CDR1 is SQVTM and CDR2 ANQGSEA. The CDR3 sequence: CSVEGGDTEAFF. CDR3 sequence (DNA): TGCAGCGTTGAAGGGGGTGACACTGAAGCTTTCTTT.

The CDR3: CASSQAAGAGDTQYF. CDR3 DNA sequence: TGTGCCAGCAGCCAAGCTGCGGGGGCCGGAGATACGCAGTATTTT. The chain recombines TRBV4-2 with TRBJ2-3, with D possibly being TRBD2 (7 bases). Germline CDR1 is LGHNA and CDR2 is YNFKEQ. CDR3 length: 15 amino acids. With 1 base removed from V and 5 bases from J, the gap between germline ends came to 13 bases.

There are many counts of this clonotype. The J gene is TRBJ2-5, the V gene TRBV29-1; 7 positions agree with TRBD1. The CDR3 is 16 amino acids. Germline CDR1 is SQVTM and CDR2 is ANQGSEA. V lost 7 bases, J lost 5 bases, and 19 bases stayed unmatched. In DNA form, the CDR3 reads TGCAGCGGTTTAGCCCCGAGACAGGGTGTTTCGGAGACCCAGTACTTC. Its protein product is CSGLAPRQGVSETQYF.

This clonotype showed up just a few times. The V gene is TRBV18, the J gene TRBJ1-1; the D is unclear. The germline V and J ends were trimmed by 2 bases and 1 base, with 8 bases remaining between them. The CDR3 sequence is 14 residues long. Germline CDR1 reads KGHSH; CDR2 reads LQKENI. The CDR3, as DNA: TGTGCCAGCTCACCATGGGCCGAGAACACTGAAGCTTTCTTT. Its translation: CASSPWAENTEAFF. Looking up the rest from reference TRBV18 and TRBJ1-1 gives the full variable domain: NAGVMQNPRHLVRRRGQEARLRCSPMKGHSHVYWYRQLPEEGLKFMVYLQKENIIDESGMPKERFSAEFPKEGPSILRIQQVVRGDSAAYFCASSPWAENTEAFFGQGTRLTVV.

This clonotype was found a few times. This chain uses TRBV18 with TRBJ2-2; D not resolved. Trimming took off 2 bases at V and 0 bases at J, with 7 bases between the two ends. Germline loops: CDR1 KGHSH, CDR2 LQKENI. The CDR3 has 15 residues. The CDR3 bases are TGTGCCAGCTCACCATCCAGGACGAACACCGGGGAGCTGTTTTTT. Protein product: CASSPSRTNTGELFF.

This sequence joins TRBV7-8 and TRBJ2-1, with TRBD2 identical over 11 bases. The CDR3 runs 15 residues. In germline, CDR1 is SGHVS, CDR2 FQNEAQ. With 4 bases clipped from V and 8 bases from J, the junction kept 7 bases outside the gene matches. The CDR3 DNA follows: TGTGCCAGCAGCTCGAGACTAGCGGGGCCCTATGAGCAGTTCTTC. This gives the protein CASSSRLAGPYEQFF.

This clonotype came up a few times. The gene calls are TRBV20-1 and TRBJ2-1, with a weak D call TRBD2 (6 bases). Trimming left V 0 bases short and J 7 bases short, with 19 bases between. The length of the CDR3 is 16 residues. Germline V gives CDR1 DFQATT, CDR2 SNEGSKA (reference sequence). The CDR3 here is CSARDHRKGLPNEQFF. DNA of the CDR3: TGCAGTGCTAGAGATCATCGGAAGGGACTCCCTAATGAGCAGTTCTTC.

This clonotype was observed a few times. The V gene is TRBV5-1, the J gene TRBJ2-5; the D gene is possibly TRBD1 (6 bases). Trimming cost V 6 bases and J 3 bases, with 15 bases left between them. Germline V gene sequence: CDR1 SGHRS, CDR2 YFSETQ. The CDR3 consists of 14 residues. The CDR3 is CASTPGTPKETQYF. Here the CDR3 DNA reads TGCGCCAGCACCCCCGGGACACCCAAAGAGACCCAGTACTTC.

This clonotype was observed a handful of times. CDR3: CASSQERAGGGEQFF. The CDR3 DNA is TGCGCCAGCAGCCAGGAGCGCGCGGGGGGCGGGGAGCAGTTCTTC. The genes are TRBV4-1 and TRBJ2-1, with 8 bases identical to TRBD2. Germline V gene sequence: CDR1 MGHRA, CDR2 YSYEKL. The length of the CDR3 is 15 residues. The ends lost 3 bases at V and 10 bases at J; junction bases unmatched: 11.

Many counts were recorded for this clonotype. The gene calls are TRBV18 and TRBJ2-1; 8 bases map to TRBD1. The CDR3 is made up of 13 amino acids. CDR1 KGHSH and CDR2 LQKENI come from the germline V gene. V gave up 8 bases and J gave up 6 bases; unmatched junction bases: 6. CDR3 DNA sequence: TGTGCCAGCCGGACAGGACAGGGCAATGAGCAGTTCTTC. This translates into CASRTGQGNEQFF.

At least ten counts were recorded for this clonotype. The CDR3 loop is CASSFRTTSSWETQYF. The CDR3 DNA reads TGTGCCAGCAGCTTCCGAACGACTAGTAGTTGGGAGACCCAGTACTTC. This chain uses TRBV7-2 with TRBJ2-5; maybe TRBD2 (6 bases). CDR1 and CDR2 from the germline V gene are SGHTA and FQGNSA. CDR3 length: 16 amino acids. V lost 3 bases and J lost 5, with 19 bases in between.

As DNA, the CDR3 is TGCAGTGCTCTACCGAGGGGTAACTATGGCTACACCTTC. Protein product: CSALPRGNYGYTF. J is TRBJ1-2 and V is TRBV20-1; tentative D call: TRBD1 (5 bases). The CDR3 length is 13 residues. V was clipped by 5 bases and J by 1 base, with 11 bases between them. Germline CDR1 reads DFQATT; CDR2 reads SNEGSKA (reference sequence).

This clonotype was seen a few times. The chain has TRBV5-1 and TRBJ2-3; D uncertain. The CDR3 consists of 14 residues. The germline V gene has CDR1 SGHRS and CDR2 YFSETQ. Trimming stripped 5 bases from V and 6 bases from J, with 16 bases between. For the CDR3, the DNA is TGCGCCAGCAGTCCACGCGGTGACCTTGATACGCAGTATTTT. Its translation: CASSPRGDLDTQYF.

This chain links TRBV5-1 with TRBJ2-5, with 9 nucleotides matching TRBD1. V was clipped by 2 bases and J by 5 bases; unmatched bases: 4. The germline CDR1 and CDR2 sequences are SGHRS and YFSETQ. The CDR3 runs 14 residues. The CDR3 loop reads CASSLQGAIETQYF. The DNA for the CDR3 is TGCGCCAGCAGCTTACAGGGGGCGATTGAGACCCAGTACTTC.

The chain recombines TRBV5-6 with TRBJ2-7; D perhaps matches TRBD2 (5 bases). Germline V CDR1 and CDR2: SGHDT, YYEEEE. V gave up 2 bases and J gave up 3 bases, with 24 bases separating them. This CDR3 contains 18 residues. CDR3 residues: CASSFNPQRTGRHYEQYV. For the CDR3, the DNA is TGTGCCAGCAGCTTCAACCCCCAGAGGACTGGTCGACACTACGAGCAGTACGTC.

CDR3 residues: CAIGQYGYTF. Written as DNA, the CDR3 is TGTGCCATCGGACAGTATGGCTACACCTTC. The chain combines TRBV10-3 with TRBJ1-2; weak D call: TRBD1 (6 bases). This CDR3 has 10 residues. V was shortened by 8 bases and J by 5 bases, with 6 bases between the two germline ends. CDR1 is ENHRY and CDR2 is SYGVKD in the germline V gene.

This clonotype turned up a few times. The chain joins TRBV5-4 to TRBJ2-5; D is undetermined. Germline V gene data show CDR1 as SGHNT and CDR2 as YYREEE (reference sequence). This CDR3 spans 14 amino acids. The V gene lost 2 bases and the J gene lost 5 bases, with 13 bases spanning the gap. CDR3 sequence: CASSLRSSGETQYF. The CDR3, as DNA: TGTGCCAGCAGCTTACGCTCCTCCGGGGAGACCCAGTACTTC.

This clonotype was found a few times. J is TRBJ2-3 and V is TRBV30; D not certain. Between the trimmed V and J ends, which lost 4 bases and 4 bases, there was a span of 9 bases. Germline-derived CDR1 and CDR2 are GTSNPN and SVGIG (reference sequence). The CDR3 runs 12 residues. The CDR3 bases are TGTGCCTGGACACCCAGTGCAGATACGCAGTATTTT. It codes for CAWTPSADTQYF.

The gene calls are TRBV11-2 and TRBJ1-1, with D perhaps matching TRBD1 (6 bases). Trimming left V 2 bases short and J 4 bases short, with 14 bases between. This CDR3 is built from 15 residues. Germline V CDR1 and CDR2: SGHAT, FQNNGV. The CDR3 loop is CASSLTGSVATEAFF. CDR3 DNA sequence: TGTGCCAGCAGCTTAACAGGGTCGGTCGCCACTGAAGCTTTCTTT.

In this sample, this clonotype turned up many times. V usage is TRBV4-1 and J usage is TRBJ2-2; D remains ambiguous. The ends were cut back, 1 base at V and 8 bases at J, with 20 bases in the middle. Per the germline V gene, CDR1 is MGHRA and CDR2 is YSYEKL. This CDR3 has 17 amino acids. CDR3 nucleotides: TGCGCCAGCAGCCAAGTAGGGCGGCAGGCTACCAGGGGGGAGCTGTTTTTT. This codes for CASSQVGRQATRGELFF.

This clonotype was seen at least ten times. The chain has TRBV6-5 and TRBJ1-1, with TRBD1 identical over 9 bases. Losses at the gene ends were 4 bases for V and 5 bases for J; bases not matched to a gene: 8. Germline lookup yields CDR1 MNHEY and CDR2 SVGAGI. This CDR3 has 15 amino acids. The CDR3 is CASSFLTGGGTEAFF. The CDR3 DNA sequence: TGTGCCAGCAGTTTCTTAACAGGGGGCGGAACTGAAGCTTTCTTT.

This clonotype has a handful of counts. This chain connects TRBV14 to TRBJ1-6; 7 nucleotides match TRBD1. The CDR3 covers 19 residues. J lost 0 bases, V lost 5 bases, and 13 bases had no gene match. The germline V gene has CDR1 SGHDN and CDR2 FVKESK. The CDR3 region has the DNA TGTGCCAGCAGCTCGCAGGACACAGGGGCAAGCTCCTATAATTCACCCCTCCACTTT. It yields the protein CASSSQDTGASSYNSPLHF.

This clonotype was observed a few times. V and J are TRBV7-2 and TRBJ2-5; unclear D gene. The germline CDR1 and CDR2 sequences are SGHTA and FQGNSA. There are 15 residues in the CDR3. V shed 5 bases and J shed 5 bases, with 18 bases lying between them. The CDR3 nucleotides are TGTGCCAGCAGCCCGAGGCCCCTGTCCGGGGAGACCCAGTACTTC. Amino acids: CASSPRPLSGETQYF. The variable domain in full, completed from reference TRBV7-2 and TRBJ2-5, reads GAGVSQSPSNKVTEKGKDVELRCDPISGHTALYWYRQSLGQGLEFLIYFQGNSAPDKSGLPSDRFSAERTGGSVSTLTIQRTQQEDSAVYLCASSPRPLSGETQYFGPGTRLLVL.

V and J are TRBV19 and TRBJ1-5; 8 bases map to TRBD1. Germline V gives CDR1 LNHDA, CDR2 SQIVND (reference sequence). After removal of 5 bases from V and 7 bases from J, the junction contained 13 bases not matched to a gene. The CDR3 is 16 amino acids. The CDR3 region is CASSGPGQAPRQPQHF. The DNA of the CDR3 is TGTGCCAGTAGTGGGCCGGGACAGGCCCCACGGCAGCCCCAGCATTTT.